This T cell receptor beta chain was captured by sequencing in a study of T-cell reconstitution after alpha-beta-depleted transplantation in children. Germline loops: CDR1 DFQATT, CDR2 SNEGSKA (reference sequence). The CDR3 length is 15 residues. The V and J ends lost 4 bases and 2 bases, in that order; junction bases with no gene match: 7. Preparing the TCRbeta library involved the use of unique molecular identifiers. TCRdb reprocessed the PCR reads via MiXCR and lists one record per CDR3 protein. The table has 250,000 to 300,000 distinct CDR3 sequences, approximately 9.6% seen once; the top ten hold 10%.

The source material was PBMCs from the stem cell graft donor, sampled from the stem cell graft. The clonotype comes from a human donor who donated a stem cell graft to a child with SCID. The chain employs TRBV20-1 and TRBJ2-3, with 9 bases aligning to TRBD2. Written as DNA, the CDR3 is TGCAGTGCTACCTTGATAGCGGGAGTCACAGATACGCAGTATTTT. Protein: CSATLIAGVTDTQYF.